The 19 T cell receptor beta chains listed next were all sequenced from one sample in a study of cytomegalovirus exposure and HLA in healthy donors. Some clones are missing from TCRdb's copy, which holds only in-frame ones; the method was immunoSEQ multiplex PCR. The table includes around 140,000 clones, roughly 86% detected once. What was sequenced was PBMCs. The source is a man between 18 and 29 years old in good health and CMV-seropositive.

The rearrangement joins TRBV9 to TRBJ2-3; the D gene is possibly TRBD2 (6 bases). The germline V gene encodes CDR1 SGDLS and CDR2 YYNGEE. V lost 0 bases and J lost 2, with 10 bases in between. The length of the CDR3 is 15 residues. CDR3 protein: CASSVAGRNTDTQYF. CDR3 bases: TGTGCCAGCAGCGTAGCGGGGAGGAACACAGATACGCAGTATTTT.

CDR3 nucleotide sequence: TGTGCCAGCAGTGAGTCCCCTCGGGGGGAGACCCAGTACTTC. This encodes CASSESPRGETQYF. This chain connects TRBV25-1 to TRBJ2-5; perhaps TRBD2 as D (6 bases). Germline V lookup: CDR1 MGHDK, CDR2 SYGVNS. This CDR3 has 14 residues. The germline V and J ends were trimmed by 3 bases and 5 bases, with 13 bases remaining between them. Filled out from reference TRBV25-1 and TRBJ2-5, the complete variable domain reads EADIYQTPRYLVIGTGKKITLECSQTMGHDKMYWYQQDPGMELHLIHYSYGVNSTEKGDLSSESTVSRIRTEHFPLTLESARPSHTSQYLCASSESPRGETQYFGPGTRLLVL.

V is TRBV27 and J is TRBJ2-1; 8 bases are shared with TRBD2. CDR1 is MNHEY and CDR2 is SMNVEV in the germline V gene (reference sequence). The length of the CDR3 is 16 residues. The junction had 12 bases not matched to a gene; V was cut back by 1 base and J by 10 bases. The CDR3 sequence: CASSLYAGGRGGEQFF. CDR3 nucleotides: TGTGCCAGCAGTTTATACGCGGGAGGCCGCGGAGGGGAGCAGTTCTTC.

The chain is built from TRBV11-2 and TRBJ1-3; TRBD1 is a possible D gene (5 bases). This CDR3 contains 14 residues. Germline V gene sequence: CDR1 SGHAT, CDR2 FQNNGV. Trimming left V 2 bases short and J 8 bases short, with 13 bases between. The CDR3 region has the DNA TGTGCCAGCAGCTTATTCAGGGATGGGGACACCATATATTTT. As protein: CASSLFRDGDTIYF.

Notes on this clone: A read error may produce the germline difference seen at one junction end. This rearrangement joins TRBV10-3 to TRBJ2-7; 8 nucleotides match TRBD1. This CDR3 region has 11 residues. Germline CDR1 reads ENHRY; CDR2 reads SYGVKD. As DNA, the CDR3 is TGTGCCATCAGTGACCGACAGGGGCTCGACTTC. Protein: CAISDRQGLDF.

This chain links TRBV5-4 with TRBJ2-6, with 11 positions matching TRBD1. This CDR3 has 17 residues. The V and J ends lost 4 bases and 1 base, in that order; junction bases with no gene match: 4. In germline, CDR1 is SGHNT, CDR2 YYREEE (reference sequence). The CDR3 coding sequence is TGTGCCAGCAGCAGGGACAGGGGGGTTTCTGGGGCCAACGTCCTGACTTTC. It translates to CASSRDRGVSGANVLTF.

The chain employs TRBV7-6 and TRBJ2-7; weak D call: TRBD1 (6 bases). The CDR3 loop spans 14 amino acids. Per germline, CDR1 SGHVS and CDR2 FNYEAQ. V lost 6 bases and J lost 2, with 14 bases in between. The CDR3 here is CASSPTGIPYEQYF. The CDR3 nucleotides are TGTGCCAGCAGTCCCACAGGGATCCCCTACGAGCAGTACTTC.

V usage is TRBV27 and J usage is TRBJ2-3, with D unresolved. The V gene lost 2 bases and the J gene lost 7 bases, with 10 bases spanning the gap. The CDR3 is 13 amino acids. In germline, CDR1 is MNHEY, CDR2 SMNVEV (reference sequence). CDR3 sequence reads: CASSLQPEYTQYF. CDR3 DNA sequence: TGTGCCAGCAGTTTACAACCTGAGTATACGCAGTATTTT.

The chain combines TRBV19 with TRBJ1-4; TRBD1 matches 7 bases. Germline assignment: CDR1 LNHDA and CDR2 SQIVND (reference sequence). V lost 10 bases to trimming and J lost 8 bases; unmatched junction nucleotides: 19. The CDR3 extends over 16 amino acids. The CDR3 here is CATTGAVRSPREKLFF. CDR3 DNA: TGTGCCACTACAGGGGCAGTACGTTCTCCCCGCGAAAAACTGTTTTTT.

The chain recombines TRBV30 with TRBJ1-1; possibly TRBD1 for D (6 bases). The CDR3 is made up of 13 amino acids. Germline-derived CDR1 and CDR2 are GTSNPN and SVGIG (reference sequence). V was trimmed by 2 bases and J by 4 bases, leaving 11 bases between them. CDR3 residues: CAWSLGASTEAFF. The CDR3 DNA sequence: TGTGCCTGGAGTTTGGGGGCAAGCACTGAAGCTTTCTTT.

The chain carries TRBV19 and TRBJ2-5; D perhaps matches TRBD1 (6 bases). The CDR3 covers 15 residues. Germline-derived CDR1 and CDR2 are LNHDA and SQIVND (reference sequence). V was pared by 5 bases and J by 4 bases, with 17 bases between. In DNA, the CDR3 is TGTGCCAGTAGTGCAACACAGGGATACGGAGAGACCCAGTACTTC. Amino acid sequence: CASSATQGYGETQYF.

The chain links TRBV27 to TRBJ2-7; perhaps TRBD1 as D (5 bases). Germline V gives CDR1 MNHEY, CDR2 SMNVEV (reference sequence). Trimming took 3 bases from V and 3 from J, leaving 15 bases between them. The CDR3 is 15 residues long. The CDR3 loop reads CASSLKGLLIYEQYF. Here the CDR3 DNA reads TGTGCCAGCAGTTTGAAGGGGCTACTTATCTACGAGCAGTACTTC.

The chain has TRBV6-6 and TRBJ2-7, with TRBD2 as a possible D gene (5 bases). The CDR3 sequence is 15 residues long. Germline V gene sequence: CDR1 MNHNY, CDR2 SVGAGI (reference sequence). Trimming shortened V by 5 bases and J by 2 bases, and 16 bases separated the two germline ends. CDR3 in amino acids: CASSASSHIPYEQYF. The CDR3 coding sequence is TGTGCCAGCAGTGCATCTAGCCACATCCCCTACGAGCAGTACTTC.

CDR3 residues: CASSLTGTSMETQYF. Written as DNA, the CDR3 is TGTGCCAGCAGCTTAACGGGGACTAGTATGGAGACCCAGTACTTC. The chain combines TRBV7-6 with TRBJ2-5; 8 bases fit TRBD2. The J segment lost 5 bases and the V segment lost 2 bases, leaving 7 bases of the junction unmatched. The CDR3 loop spans 15 amino acids. Per germline, CDR1 SGHVS and CDR2 FNYEAQ.

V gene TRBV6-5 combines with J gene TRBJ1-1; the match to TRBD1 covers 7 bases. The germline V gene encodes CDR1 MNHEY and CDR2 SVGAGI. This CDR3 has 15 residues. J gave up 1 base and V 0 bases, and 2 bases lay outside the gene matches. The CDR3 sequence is CASSYSTGANTEAFF. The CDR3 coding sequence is TGTGCCAGCAGTTACTCCACAGGGGCGAACACTGAAGCTTTCTTT.

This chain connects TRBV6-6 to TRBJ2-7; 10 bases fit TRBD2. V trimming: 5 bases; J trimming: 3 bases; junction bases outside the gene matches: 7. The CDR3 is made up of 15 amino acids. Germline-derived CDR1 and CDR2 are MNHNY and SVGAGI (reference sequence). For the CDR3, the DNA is TGTGCCAGCAGTACAGGACTAGCGGAATTCTACGAGCAGTACTTC. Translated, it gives CASSTGLAEFYEQYF.

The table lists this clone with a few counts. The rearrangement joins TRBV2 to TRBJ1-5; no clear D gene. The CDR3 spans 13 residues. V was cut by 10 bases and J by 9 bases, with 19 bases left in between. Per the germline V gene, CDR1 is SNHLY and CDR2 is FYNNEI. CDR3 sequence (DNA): TGTGCCACCCAAAGCGCAGTAGTGGGGCCCCAGCATTTT. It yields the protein CATQSAVVGPQHF.

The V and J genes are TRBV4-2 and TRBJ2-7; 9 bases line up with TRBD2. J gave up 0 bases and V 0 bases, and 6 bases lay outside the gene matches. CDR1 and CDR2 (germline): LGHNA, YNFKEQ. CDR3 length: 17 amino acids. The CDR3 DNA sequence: TGTGCCAGCAGCCAAGATCCGTCGCGGGGGGGCTCCTACGAGCAGTACTTC. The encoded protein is CASSQDPSRGGSYEQYF.

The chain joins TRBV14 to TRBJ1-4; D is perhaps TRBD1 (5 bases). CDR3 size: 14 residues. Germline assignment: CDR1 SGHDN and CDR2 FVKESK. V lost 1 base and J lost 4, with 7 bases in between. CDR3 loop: CASSQAGGNEKLFF. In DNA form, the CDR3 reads TGTGCCAGCAGCCAAGCCGGGGGTAATGAAAAACTGTTTTTT.